This record concerns one T cell receptor beta chain sequence. This clone was observed a handful of times. Its antigen remains unidentified. Base qualities are not provided; no much larger clone lies one nucleotide away. This sample is part of a study of cytomegalovirus exposure and HLA in healthy donors listed by TCRdb under 2017. In the study overall: According to an earlier analysis of around 600 of the donors, about 179 million T cells yielded 90 million to 130 million unique TCR beta sequences and 276 Gb of sequence data. The genetic ancestry cluster associated with self-reported Caucasian donors included 81% of the 300 to 400 genotyped donors. Because of strong linkage in the cohort, five DR-DQ haplotypes were treated as single units for association and clustering. To predict cytomegalovirus infection status, the study combined high-throughput TCR immunosequencing, statistical association of individual TCRs with disease status, and machine learning. HLA typing included class I and class II loci at four-digit resolution. The T cell repertoires of some 700 subjects were profiled by immunosequencing and related to cytomegalovirus serostatus. Every discovery cohort repertoire had been produced on one sequencing platform. The study aimed to test whether signatures of past pathogen exposure could be identified by cataloging public T cell receptors. Among almost 400 genotyped donors of the cohort, an average of approximately 250,000 unique TCR beta nucleotide sequences were sequenced per donor, around 20% of them non-productive. Besides the first cohort of 550 to 750 subjects, a separate validation cohort made up of 120 different subjects was used. In a later genetic analysis, genome-wide SNP genotypes for about 55% of the roughly 670 donors were used, and that subset was treated as a discovery cohort. Donor age, sex, ethnicity and CMV serostatus were compiled together with the repertoire data. To study patterns of TCR occurrence, a later analysis re-analyzed previously published TCR beta repertoires from under 750 donors and added high-resolution HLA genotyping. To decide whether each TCR beta V gene segment behaved as functional or pseudogenic, an earlier analysis of fewer than 750 of the donors relied on high-throughput TCR beta sequencing. Rather than drawing on any new phenotypic data, the later analysis identified candidate immune exposures from TCR beta sequences and the way those sequences occurred across donors. Typing coverage differed by locus: A, B, C, DRB1 and DQB1 were typed in roughly 620-640 donors, DQA1 in 522, DPA1 in around 580, and DPB1 in around 440. An early release that covered fewer than 750 HLA-typed donors contained approximately 300 gigabases of sequencing data and 75 million to 100 million unique TCR sequences.

The cohort consisted of 600 to 700 healthy bone marrow donors. At the time of sampling, all cohort members were nominally healthy, though unrecorded immune exposures were likely present. The donor was CMV seronegative and belonged to the group of 352 seronegative cohort members. A peripheral blood sample was provided by each donor, and peripheral blood mononuclear cells were used for TCR beta sequencing. Genomic DNA extraction from the blood cell samples was performed with the Qiagen DNeasy Blood Extraction Kit. The method was the immunoSEQ multiplex PCR assay. A mixture of 60 forward primers for TCR Vbeta segments and 13 reverse primers for TCR Jbeta segments was used in the multiplex PCR. Amplification of the CDR3 region of rearranged TCR beta genes was performed with a multiplex PCR assay on genomic DNA. The amplified TCR beta libraries were sequenced on the Illumina HiSeq System as 87-base-pair reads. As for how the authors treated the data: Across the 600 to 700 repertoires, a later analysis counted tens of millions of unique TCR beta chains, around 10 million of which were shared by at least two donors. Raw reads were error-corrected and collapsed into unique sequences by a nearest-neighbor algorithm in which closely related sequences were merged to remove PCR and sequencing errors. V, D and J gene segments were assigned by aligning CDR3 sequences to IMGT reference sequences. Each retained sequence needed at least a six-nucleotide match to both a V gene segment and a J gene segment. Rearrangements were classified as productive when the CDR3 lacked stop codons and remained in frame with V and J, and all other rearrangements were classified as non-productive. CDR3 was defined according to IMGT convention as the region running from the second conserved V-encoded cysteine to the conserved J-encoded phenylalanine. Sequences without an unambiguous match to a single V gene segment were excluded from the earlier analysis of several hundred of the donors. In an earlier analysis of several hundred of the donors, V segments were called functional above 56.7% productive rearrangements and were called segregating when the between-donor standard deviation exceeded 5%. A statistical classification framework was built for diagnosing cytomegalovirus status from the catalog of TCR beta chain sequences. V and J gene assignment, in a later analysis, came from comparing TCR nucleotide sequences with IMGT/GENE-DB human TR gene sequences. Using the TCRdist pipeline, a later analysis assigned CDR3 sequences along with most-parsimonious VDJ recombination scenarios. In a later analysis, every TCR beta chain was defined by the combination of its CDR3 amino acid sequence and its V-gene family, and reads without a unique V-gene family were dropped. A later analysis removed 592 highly shared, low-generation-probability nucleotide sequences to deal with suspected cross-contamination and a sequencing artifact. In a later analysis, a clonal expansion index for each public chain was calculated from normalized within-repertoire ranks of inferred template counts. Generation probabilities in a later analysis came from a VDJ recombination model fitted to out-of-frame rearrangements, and those results were checked against IGoR. A later analysis scored TCR-TCR, TCR-HLA and TCR-CMV co-occurrence with hypergeometric tests, applying a repertoire-size bias correction to TCR pairs. False discovery rates were estimated in a later analysis by permuting HLA or CMV assignments 20 times. In a later analysis, co-occurring TCRs were grouped using DBSCAN, with TCRdist sequence similarity added in when clustering inside HLA-allele-positive subsets. Co-occurrence clustering excluded repertoires with fewer than 30,000 or more than 120,000 public chains, plus five with anomalous nucleotide sharing. TCRdb mirrors the immuneACCESS table, restricted to in-frame sequences. Some clones are absent from its copies; in checked studies, under half trace to an unresolved V gene, and the reason for the others is unknown. The V and J calls and clone size are taken from that table; D and trimming were inferred from the DNA. The sample table shows fewer than 200,000 clones, and approximately 84% are seen once. Of the sample, over 0.2% falls within the top ten clones.

What the study reported, not specific to this receptor: In a later genetic analysis, a missense DCLRE1C variant was associated with V-gene and J-gene trimming of TCR beta chains, and the association was replicated in an independent cohort. In a later analysis, TCR association rates were found to vary across HLA loci, with the most associated TCRs seen for DRB1 alleles and the fewest for HLA-C alleles. The authors suggested that the approach could potentially be extended to other disease states and immunological phenotypes. According to a later genetic analysis, donors in an Asian-associated ancestry cluster had fewer N-insertions in productive TCRs than the roughly 700-donor mean. Most TCR sequences were observed very rarely across donors, whereas some public TCRs were present in many individuals. A cluster of highly shared sequence variants was judged likely to represent a technical artifact of the sequencing pipeline. Because some donors lacked HLA typing at each locus, the association tests relied only on the typed subset. Immune exposure information for the cohort was limited to CMV serostatus. Most CMV-associated TCR beta chains appeared to be HLA-restricted in a later analysis, and the HLA associations seemed to be driven largely by CMV exposure. Specific HLA alleles were associated with 15,000 to 20,000 TCR beta sequences at a false discovery rate of 0.05 in a later analysis. A later analysis found that HLA-associated TCR beta chains were more clonally expanded and had lower generation probabilities than equally common non-associated chains. Correlated functional status among segregating V segments might reflect linkage disequilibrium, but an unknown experimental factor could not be ruled out. Several of the top co-occurrence clusters appeared to be linked to parvovirus B19, influenza, CMV and Epstein-Barr virus, according to a later analysis. A further reported finding was that TCR beta sequences accurately predicted the HLA-A and HLA-B alleles for most subjects in the first cohort. The cohort was sequenced for TCR beta chains only, and without alpha or paired-chain data the features that could be detected were limited. When HLA alleles, especially DR and DQ, strongly co-occurred, TCR associations were difficult to assign to individual alleles. Because the 87-base-pair reads could not distinguish some IMGT-functional V segments, including TRBV6-2 and TRBV6-3, those segments were excluded. In an earlier analysis of under 600 of the donors, most TCR beta V segments were observed in productive rearrangements about 90% or about 30% of the time, broadly matching IMGT annotations. The earlier analysis of some 560 of the donors excluded some 15 rarely observed V segments, including chromosome 9 orphons, because counts were too low. In vitro tests confirmed that a few of the cytomegalovirus-associated TCR beta chains recognize cytomegalovirus antigens. Cytomegalovirus status was reported to be diagnosed by the classifier with high specificity and sensitivity in both the original and validation cohorts. The study gave a list of 150 to 200 TCR beta chains associated with cytomegalovirus. Sequencing depth was assumed to be roughly uniform across donors in the presence/absence analyses, though that assumption may not hold.

From the germline V gene, CDR1 is SGHDT and CDR2 is YYEEEE. Trimming leaves V shorter by 4 bases and J shorter by 4 bases, with the junction holding 3 bases beyond the gene matches. Its CDR3 holds 13 amino acids, cysteine through phenylalanine. Only the CDR3 portion is preserved as DNA: 39 bases, with reading frame beginning at the first base. The chain is made from TRBV5-6 and TRBJ2-7, and 9 bases in between align with TRBD1. What was sequenced was PBMCs. This receptor was identified in a girl under two years old in good health and CMV-seronegative. The CDR3 is CASSGTGRYEQYF. The nucleotide sequence is given as TGTGCCAGCAGCGGGACAGGGCGGTACGAGCAGTACTTC.